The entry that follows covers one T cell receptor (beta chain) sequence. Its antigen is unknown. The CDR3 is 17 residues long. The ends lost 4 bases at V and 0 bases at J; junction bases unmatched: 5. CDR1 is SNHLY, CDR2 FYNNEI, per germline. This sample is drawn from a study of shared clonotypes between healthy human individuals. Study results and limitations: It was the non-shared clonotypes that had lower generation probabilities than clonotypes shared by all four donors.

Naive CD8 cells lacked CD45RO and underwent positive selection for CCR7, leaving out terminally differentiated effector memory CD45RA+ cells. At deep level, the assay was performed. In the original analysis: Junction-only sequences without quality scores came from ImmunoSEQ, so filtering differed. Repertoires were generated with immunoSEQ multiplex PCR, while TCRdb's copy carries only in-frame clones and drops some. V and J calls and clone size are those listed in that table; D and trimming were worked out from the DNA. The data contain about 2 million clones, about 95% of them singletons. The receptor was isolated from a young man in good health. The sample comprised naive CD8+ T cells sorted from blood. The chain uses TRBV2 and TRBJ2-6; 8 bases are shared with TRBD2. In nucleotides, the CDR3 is TGTGCCAGCAGTGTTTTGCGGGGGGACTCTGGGGCCAACGTCCTGACTTTC. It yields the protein CASSVLRGDSGANVLTF.